One sample yielded the 25 T cell receptor beta chains listed below, sequenced in a study of vaccination effects on CD4 cells after COVID-19. Following an approximately eleven-day culture, CD4+ T cells were purified. Each participant was given two doses of one vaccine (BNT162b2 or mRNA-1273). Assay used: immunoSEQ multiplex PCR; TCRdb lists only in-frame clones, some missing. The sample lists about 66,000 clones; roughly 74% were seen once. Their cognate antigens are unknown. Material: CD4+ T cells from PBMCs cultured without peptide, obtained after COVID-19 vaccination. All receptors derive from a human donor who received a COVID-19 vaccine.

V is TRBV18 and J is TRBJ2-1, with 11 bases that match TRBD2. Germline-derived CDR1 and CDR2 are KGHSH and LQKENI. This CDR3 spans 17 amino acids. Germline trimming cut 3 bases from V and 2 bases from J; bases unmatched to any gene: 6. The CDR3 DNA sequence: TGTGCCAGCTCACCGAATCCGGGACTAGCGGCCTACAATGAGCAGTTCTTC. Its protein is CASSPNPGLAAYNEQFF.

V gene TRBV7-2 combines with J gene TRBJ2-6; D call uncertain. V lost 3 bases to trimming and J lost 0 bases, with 3 bases between them. The CDR3 has 14 residues. The germline V gene encodes CDR1 SGHTA and CDR2 FQGNSA. The CDR3 region is CASSLSSGANVLTF. DNA for the CDR3: TGTGCCAGCAGCTTGAGCTCTGGGGCCAACGTCCTGACTTTC.

V usage is TRBV14 and J usage is TRBJ2-2; D ambiguous. Trimming removed 1 base from V and 2 bases from J, with 5 bases in between. Germline CDR1 reads SGHDN; CDR2 reads FVKESK. The CDR3 is 14 amino acids. CDR3 DNA: TGTGCCAGCAGCCAAGGGTTCAACACCGGGGAGCTGTTTTTT. This encodes CASSQGFNTGELFF.

This chain connects TRBV18 to TRBJ2-5, with D tentatively TRBD2 (6 bases). In germline, CDR1 is KGHSH, CDR2 LQKENI. The CDR3 spans 14 residues. The ends were cut back, 6 bases at V and 2 bases at J, with 13 bases in the middle. CDR3 nucleotide sequence: TGTGCCAGCTCCCAGGGACTCGGGCAAGAGACCCAGTACTTC. This gives the protein CASSQGLGQETQYF.

This chain connects TRBV21-1 to TRBJ2-7. TRBV21-1 counts as a pseudogene. The CDR3 totals 18 residues. This chain's CDR3 is CASSKVLVGGQETYEQYV. The CDR3 DNA follows: TGTGCCAGCAGCAAAGTTCTTGTGGGTGGCCAGGAGACCTACGAGCAGTACGTC.

There are a few counts of this clone. This sequence joins TRBV9 and TRBJ1-2, with D possibly matching TRBD1 (5 bases). Between the trimmed V and J ends, which lost 3 bases and 0 bases, there was a span of 9 bases. Looked up from germline, CDR1 is SGDLS and CDR2 is YYNGEE. The CDR3 is 14 residues long. The CDR3 spells CASSETASNYGYTF. DNA of the CDR3: TGTGCCAGCAGCGAGACAGCTTCTAACTATGGCTACACCTTC.

The gene calls are TRBV27 and TRBJ1-4; 9 nucleotides align to TRBD1. The V and J ends lost 5 bases and 6 bases, in that order; junction bases with no gene match: 7. Germline V CDR1 and CDR2: MNHEY, SMNVEV (reference sequence). The CDR3 contains 15 residues. CDR3 coding DNA: TGTGCCAGCAGTCTTGTACAGGGGGCAGATGAAAAACTGTTTTTT. Protein sequence: CASSLVQGADEKLFF.

The table lists this clone with a few counts. This chain links TRBV18 with TRBJ1-2; 7 bases agree with TRBD1. V shed 2 bases, J shed 2 bases, and the junction held 8 bases outside the gene matches. This CDR3 contains 16 residues. Germline CDR1 is KGHSH and CDR2 is LQKENI. This CDR3 is CASSPYAGQTNYGYTF. The CDR3 DNA reads as TGTGCCAGCTCACCATACGCGGGACAGACAAACTATGGCTACACCTTC.

Only a few counts were recorded for this clone. This rearrangement joins TRBV7-9 to TRBJ2-1, with 10 nucleotides matching TRBD2. From germline, CDR1 is SEHNR and CDR2 FQNEAQ (reference sequence). V dropped 3 bases and J dropped 5; count of bases not matched to a gene: 4. The length of the CDR3 is 15 residues. CDR3 in DNA: TGTGCCAGCAGCTTCAGACTAGCGGGTAACAATGAGCAGTTCTTC. Translating gives CASSFRLAGNNEQFF.

As DNA, the CDR3 is TGTGCCAGTTCCCTTAGCGGGGGGAGATTTGCGACAGATACGCAGTATTTT. This sequence encodes CASSLSGGRFATDTQYF. The rearrangement links TRBV9 to TRBJ2-3, with 10 bases aligning to TRBD2. In germline, CDR1 is SGDLS, CDR2 YYNGEE. This CDR3 has 17 amino acids. J was trimmed by 3 bases and V by 8 bases; bases with no gene match: 15. The full variable domain, in which reference TRBV9 and TRBJ2-3 provide the parts outside the CDR3, is DSGVTQTPKHLITATGQRVTLRCSPRSGDLSVYWYQQSLDQGLQFLIQYYNGEERAKGNILERFSAQQFPDLHSELNLSSLELGDSALYFCASSLSGGRFATDTQYFGPGTRLTVL.

This sequence joins TRBV7-2 and TRBJ2-2; 9 bases fit TRBD1. From germline, CDR1 is SGHTA and CDR2 FQGNSA. J gave up 3 bases and V 2 bases, and 1 base lay outside the gene matches. CDR3 length equals 15 residues. CDR3 nucleotide sequence: TGTGCCAGCAGCTTACGGACAGGGGACACCGGGGAGCTGTTTTTT. Its protein is CASSLRTGDTGELFF.

The chain has TRBV27 and TRBJ1-2; tentative D call: TRBD1 (5 bases). The CDR3 contains 14 residues. Germline V CDR1 and CDR2: MNHEY, SMNVEV (reference sequence). The germline V and J ends were trimmed by 2 bases and 8 bases, with 15 bases remaining between them. In DNA, the CDR3 is TGTGCCAGCAGTTTAATATTGGGGCAGGGAGGCTACACCTTC. Its protein product is CASSLILGQGGYTF.

V and J are TRBV6-5 and TRBJ1-4, with D hard to call. The germline V and J ends were trimmed by 6 bases and 3 bases, with 8 bases remaining between them. Germline loops: CDR1 MNHEY, CDR2 SVGAGI. This CDR3 spans 13 amino acids. For the CDR3, the DNA is TGTGCCAGCAGGGGGTTAGCTAATGAAAAACTGTTTTTT. Its translation is CASRGLANEKLFF.

This chain links TRBV10-3 with TRBJ2-3, with D unresolved. Germline V gene sequence: CDR1 ENHRY, CDR2 SYGVKD. This CDR3 is 13 amino acids long. Trimming stripped 7 bases from V and 5 bases from J, with 13 bases between. CDR3 sequence: CAIKYKGGDTQYF. The DNA for the CDR3 is TGTGCCATCAAATACAAGGGTGGAGATACGCAGTATTTT.

The DNA for the CDR3 is TGTGCCAGCAGCTTGGTAGGACTAGCGGGGGTTACCTCCTACAATGAGCAGTTCTTC. Translation: CASSLVGLAGVTSYNEQFF. The chain couples TRBV5-8 to TRBJ2-1; 13 nucleotides align to TRBD2. The CDR3 consists of 19 residues. Germline V CDR1 and CDR2: SGHTS, YDEGEE. Trimming cost V 0 bases and J 0 bases; bases outside gene matches: 6. The full variable domain, completed using reference TRBV5-8 and TRBJ2-1, is EAGVTQSPTHLIKTRGQQATLRCSPISGHTSVYWYQQALGLGLQFLLWYDEGEERNRGNFPPRFSGRQFPNYSSELNVNALELEDSALYLCASSLVGLAGVTSYNEQFFGPGTRLTVL.

This clone was counted a single time. The rearrangement uses TRBV6-1 and TRBJ2-7; no clear D gene. CDR1 MNHNS and CDR2 SASEGT come from the germline V gene. The CDR3 covers 14 residues. The V end was cut by 5 bases, the J end by 5 bases, with 16 bases between. CDR3 residues: CASSSRHLGDEQYV. CDR3 in DNA: TGTGCCAGCAGTTCACGACATTTAGGTGACGAGCAGTACGTC.

The chain couples TRBV5-1 to TRBJ2-7; D perhaps matches TRBD1 (6 bases). Germline CDR1 and CDR2: SGHRS and YFSETQ. The CDR3 length is 15 residues. Trimming pared 2 bases from V and 5 bases from J, leaving 17 bases between. The CDR3 DNA reads as TGCGCCAGCAGCTTTGGGACAAATATAGGGGACGAGCAGTACGTC. It yields the protein CASSFGTNIGDEQYV.

The chain recombines TRBV6-4 with TRBJ2-4, with 7 bases fitting TRBD2. Germline trimming cut 2 bases from V and 1 base from J; bases unmatched to any gene: 2. This CDR3 region has 15 residues. Germline-derived CDR1 and CDR2 are MRHNA and SNTAGT. CDR3 sequence (DNA): TGTGCCAGCAGTGACAGCGGGGTTGCCAAAAACATTCAGTACTTC. It yields the protein CASSDSGVAKNIQYF.

This sequence joins TRBV3-1 (or the pseudogene TRBV3-2) and TRBJ2-3; D remains unclear. The germline CDR1 and CDR2 sequences are LGHDT and YNNKEL (reference sequence). The CDR3 contains 14 residues. V dropped 0 bases and J dropped 8 bases, with 12 bases sitting between them. CDR3 bases: TGTGCCAGCAGCCAAGATCCCCACGAGGTTACGCAGTATTTT. Its protein product is CASSQDPHEVTQYF.

There are a few counts of this clone. The rearrangement uses TRBV5-1 and TRBJ1-2; D unclear. The germline V gene has CDR1 SGHRS and CDR2 YFSETQ. The CDR3 loop spans 14 amino acids. V dropped 0 bases and J dropped 4 bases, with 10 bases sitting between them. CDR3 nucleotide sequence: TGCGCCAGCAGCTTGGCTACGGATTTCTATGGCTACACCTTC. Translating it yields CASSLATDFYGYTF. Looking up the rest from reference TRBV5-1 and TRBJ1-2 gives the full variable domain: KAGVTQTPRYLIKTRGQQVTLSCSPISGHRSVSWYQQTPGQGLQFLFEYFSETQRNKGNFPGRFSGRQFSNSRSEMNVSTLELGDSALYLCASSLATDFYGYTFGSGTRLTVV.

The chain joins TRBV21-1 to TRBJ1-3; the table's TRBD1 call for D was not verified on the DNA. TRBV21-1 is described as a pseudogene. The CDR3 consists of 14 residues. The CDR3 spells CASSKTGGGNTIYF. In DNA, the CDR3 is TGTGCCAGCAGCAAGACAGGGGGTGGAAACACCATATATTTT.

This clone has a handful of counts. The V and J genes are TRBV5-1 and TRBJ1-2, with 7 bases lining up with TRBD1. V trimming: 4 bases; J trimming: 2 bases; junction bases outside the gene matches: 8. Germline CDR1 is SGHRS and CDR2 is YFSETQ. The CDR3 contains 15 residues. CDR3 coding DNA: TGCGCCAGCAGCAGGTCCGGGACAGAAAACTATGGCTACACCTTC. It yields the protein CASSRSGTENYGYTF.

The J gene is TRBJ2-1, the V gene TRBV5-6; 7 positions agree with TRBD1. Germline CDR1 reads SGHDT; CDR2 reads YYEEEE. With 4 bases clipped from V and 3 bases from J, the junction kept 10 bases outside the gene matches. CDR3 length equals 16 residues. The CDR3 sequence: CASSVGQNYHYNEQFF. CDR3 nucleotides: TGTGCCAGCAGCGTGGGACAGAACTACCACTACAATGAGCAGTTCTTC. The entire variable domain, with the rest obtained from reference TRBV5-6 and TRBJ2-1, is as follows: DAGVTQSPTHLIKTRGQQVTLRCSPKSGHDTVSWYQQALGQGPQFIFQYYEEEERQRGNFPDRFSGHQFPNYSSELNVNALLLGDSALYLCASSVGQNYHYNEQFFGPGTRLTVL.

This clone came up a few times. This chain links TRBV3-1 (or the pseudogene TRBV3-2) with TRBJ1-2; 8 bases line up with TRBD1. Per the germline V gene, CDR1 is LGHDT and CDR2 is YNNKEL (reference sequence). J was trimmed by 5 bases and V by 1 base; bases with no gene match: 6. The CDR3 has 15 amino acids. The CDR3 nucleotides read TGTGCCAGCAGCCAAGGACGTCAGGGGGCGTATGGCTACACCTTC. Protein sequence: CASSQGRQGAYGYTF.

The chain joins TRBV11-2 to TRBJ1-1; D is unclear. V was clipped by 4 bases and J by 8 bases, with 14 bases between them. This CDR3 comprises 13 residues. Germline CDR1 reads SGHAT; CDR2 reads FQNNGV. The CDR3: CASSSRLGTEAFF. Written as DNA, the CDR3 is TGTGCCAGCAGCTCCCGCTTGGGTACCGAAGCTTTCTTT. Full variable domain (outside the CDR3, taken from reference TRBV11-2 and TRBJ1-1): EAGVAQSPRYKIIEKRQSVAFWCNPISGHATLYWYQQILGQGPKLLIQFQNNGVVDDSQLPKDRFSAERLKGVDSTLKIQPAKLEDSAVYLCASSSRLGTEAFFGQGTRLTVV.